Each of the 5 T cell receptor beta chains below was sequenced from the same sample in a study of beta chain features in type 1 diabetes. These TCRs' antigens remain unknown. What was sequenced were expressed TCRB transcripts, since all of the isolated RNA had been reverse transcribed. Profiled with immunoSEQ multiplex PCR; TCRdb holds only in-frame clones, not every one. This table has tens of thousands of clones, about 40% appearing once. General study points: When Type 1 diabetes patients were examined, their TCRB CDR3s proved moderately but significantly shorter in all four CD4+ subsets.

Source material: Tregs from blood. These receptors all stem from a man in his thirties or forties with type 1 diabetes.

The table lists this clone with a few counts. The DNA of the CDR3 is TGCGCCAGCAGGTTTGGCGGGAACACAGATACGCAGTATTTT. It yields the protein CASRFGGNTDTQYF. The V call is TRBV5-1, the J call TRBJ2-3; D may be TRBD2 (6 bases). Germline V CDR1 and CDR2: SGHRS, YFSETQ. Trimming removed 5 bases from V and 2 bases from J, with 12 bases in between. The CDR3 contains 14 residues.

The sample holds a few counts of this clone. The gene calls are TRBV5-4 and TRBJ2-2; the match to TRBD1 covers 9 bases. Unmatched junction bases numbered 7, after V lost 4 bases and J lost 0 bases. The CDR3 loop spans 17 amino acids. CDR1 SGHNT and CDR2 YYREEE come from the germline V gene (reference sequence). In nucleotides, the CDR3 is TGTGCCAGCAGCCTCCTCCGGACAGGGGCGAACACCGGGGAGCTGTTTTTT. Translating gives CASSLLRTGANTGELFF.

The chain recombines TRBV5-1 with TRBJ2-5; 10 nucleotides line up with TRBD1. The CDR3 has 14 residues. Germline V lookup: CDR1 SGHRS, CDR2 YFSETQ. Trimming at V came to 3 bases and at J to 5 bases, leaving 4 bases not matched to a gene. The chain's CDR3 is CASSSGQGHETQYF. In DNA form, the CDR3 reads TGCGCCAGCAGCTCGGGACAGGGGCATGAGACCCAGTACTTC.

This clone occurred once. V usage is TRBV5-1 and J usage is TRBJ2-1, with TRBD2 matching 12 bases. V lost 3 bases and J lost 8; bases outside the gene matches: 6. The CDR3 spans 15 residues. Germline CDR1 and CDR2: SGHRS and YFSETQ. CDR3 bases: TGCGCCAGCAGCTACCTAGCGGGAGGGCTGGATGAGCAGTTCTTC. Translating it yields CASSYLAGGLDEQFF.

V and J are TRBV11-1 and TRBJ2-2, with 7 bases fitting TRBD1. In germline, CDR1 is SGHAT, CDR2 FQDESV (reference sequence). V was pared by 5 bases and J by 3 bases, with 9 bases of the junction left unmatched. The CDR3 consists of 16 residues. As DNA, the CDR3 is TGTGCCAGCAGCCGAACTGGGACAGTTTACACCGGGGAGCTGTTTTTT. Translated, it gives CASSRTGTVYTGELFF.